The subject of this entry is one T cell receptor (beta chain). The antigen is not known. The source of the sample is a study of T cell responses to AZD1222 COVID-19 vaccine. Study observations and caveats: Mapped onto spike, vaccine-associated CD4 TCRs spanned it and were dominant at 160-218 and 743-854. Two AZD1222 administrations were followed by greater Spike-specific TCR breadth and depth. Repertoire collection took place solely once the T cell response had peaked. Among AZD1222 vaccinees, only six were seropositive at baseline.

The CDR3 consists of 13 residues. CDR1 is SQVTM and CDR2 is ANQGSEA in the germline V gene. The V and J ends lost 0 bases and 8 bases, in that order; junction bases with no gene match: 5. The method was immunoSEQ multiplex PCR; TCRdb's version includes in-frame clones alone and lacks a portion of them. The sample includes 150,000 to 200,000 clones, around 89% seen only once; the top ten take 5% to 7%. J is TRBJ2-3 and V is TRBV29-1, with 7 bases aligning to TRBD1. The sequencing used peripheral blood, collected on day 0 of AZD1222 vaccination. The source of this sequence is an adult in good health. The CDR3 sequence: CSVEDRQGSTQYF. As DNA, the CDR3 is TGCAGCGTTGAAGATCGACAGGGATCTACGCAGTATTTT.